The rows below give T cell receptor beta chains drawn from one sample of a study of blood T cell repertoires in COVID-19. The protocol was immunoSEQ multiplex PCR, while the TCRdb copy is restricted to in-frame clones and leaves out a portion. The data contain around 430,000 clones, about 87% of them seen just once; the ten biggest clones take up 10% to 15%. The material sequenced was peripheral blood. The receptors derive from a woman in her fifties or sixties with COVID-19, enrolled during active disease. CDR3s include the opening cysteine and the closing phenylalanine or tryptophan.

v_call cdr3_aa
TRBV3-1/TRBV3-2 CASSQAGRDTEAFF
TRBV12-3/TRBV12-4 CATSPSGANVLTF
TRBV5-1 CASSLVGVQDEAFF
TRBV6-1 CASSDRGLGAFF
TRBV30 CAWRPGGGGGPQHF
TRBV12-5 CASGPGQVLNQPQHF
TRBV5-1 CASSLGLTGPNTEAFF
TRBV7-9 CASSLVQGSHNEQYF
TRBV20-1 CSARDGQPQHF
TRBV7-2 CASSLRVPNTEAFF
TRBV10-3 CAIQSTSGGLGTDTQYF
TRBV5-4 CASSYDRSREQYF
TRBV5-1 CASSTHGQTSNEKLFF
TRBV19 CASTSATNEKLFF
TRBV15 CATSRDRGGGHEQYF
TRBV15 CATSSRGGGGNEQFF
TRBV18 CASSILGDTGELFF
TRBV19 CASKWTGDTDTQYF
TRBV29-1 CSVATGPGGSYEQYF
TRBV9 CASSDTGTAQPQHF
TRBV19 CASSITGQGAYEQYF
TRBV19 CASDRGGAYNEQFF
TRBV14 CASSPNGQPTNYGYTF
TRBV12-5 CASGFVSYEQYF
TRBV9 CASSVAGTGLSLAGNTIYF
TRBV11-2 CASSAMQEKLFF
TRBV4-1 CASSQLGQLNEKLFF
TRBV6-5 CASSLTGSGNTIYF
TRBV30 CAWSTDSNSPLHF
TRBV12-5 CASGLFTPGQGARRNTEAFF
TRBV5-5 CASSLDTGSSSYEQYF
TRBV6-5 CATGGLDRRGYEQYF
TRBV5-5 CASSRDRGLGTEAFF
TRBV19 CASSPVSSGGGNTGELFF
TRBV28 CASSSPGTGGEKLFF
TRBV7-2 CASSFRGLNTEAFF
TRBV5-6 CASSAGLGGQPQHF
TRBV7-2 CASSPRTLLETQYF
TRBV5-8 CASSLWGGEGRKRHGYTF
TRBV28 CASSSGAGELFF
TRBV2 CASNRLAGAQETQYF
TRBV6-6 CASTEQGANGYTF
TRBV11-2 CASSQGLNYGYTF
TRBV6-5 CASTLQYLNTEAFF
TRBV6-1 CASSDLGLADTKNIQYF
TRBV27 CASSRGGGFPNVLTF
TRBV28 CASSIRAGLPNYGYTF
TRBV5-1 CASSLATDRGPGELFF
TRBV5-4 CASSLEPLPTGRRTDTQYF
TRBV30 CAHNRDRVYDEQFF
TRBV2 CASNGRVGSNEKLFF
TRBV20-1 CSASDRAFSFF